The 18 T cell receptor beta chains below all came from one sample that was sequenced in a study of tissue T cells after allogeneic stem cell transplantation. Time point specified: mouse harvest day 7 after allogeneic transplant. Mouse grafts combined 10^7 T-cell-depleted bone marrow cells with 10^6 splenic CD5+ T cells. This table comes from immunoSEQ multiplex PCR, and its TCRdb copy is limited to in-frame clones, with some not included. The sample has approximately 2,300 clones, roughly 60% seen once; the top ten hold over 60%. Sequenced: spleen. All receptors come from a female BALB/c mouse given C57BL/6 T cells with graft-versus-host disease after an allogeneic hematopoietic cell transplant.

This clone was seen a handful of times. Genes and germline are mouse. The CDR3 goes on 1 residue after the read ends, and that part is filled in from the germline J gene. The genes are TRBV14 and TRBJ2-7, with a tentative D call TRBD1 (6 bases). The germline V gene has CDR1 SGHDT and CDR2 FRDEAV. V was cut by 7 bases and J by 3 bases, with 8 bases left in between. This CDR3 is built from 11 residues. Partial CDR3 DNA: TGTGCCAGCGGGGACAACTATGAACAGTAC. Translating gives CASGDNYEQY. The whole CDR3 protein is CASGDNYEQYF.

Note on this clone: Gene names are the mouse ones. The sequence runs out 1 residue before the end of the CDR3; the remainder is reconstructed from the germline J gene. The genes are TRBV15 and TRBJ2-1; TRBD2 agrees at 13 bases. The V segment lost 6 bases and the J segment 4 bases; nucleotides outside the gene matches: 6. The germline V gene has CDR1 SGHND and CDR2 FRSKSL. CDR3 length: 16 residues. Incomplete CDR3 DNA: TGTGCCAGCAGACGGACTGGGGGGGCGCAATATGCTGAGCAGTTC. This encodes CASRRTGGAQYAEQF. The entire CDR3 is CASRRTGGAQYAEQFF. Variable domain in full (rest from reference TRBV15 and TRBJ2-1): DAGVTQTPRHEVAEKGQTIILKCEPVSGHNDLFWYRQTKIQGLELLSYFRSKSLMEDGGAFKDRFKAEMLNSSFSTLKIQPTEPKDSAVYLCASRRTGGAQYAEQFFGPGTRLTVL.

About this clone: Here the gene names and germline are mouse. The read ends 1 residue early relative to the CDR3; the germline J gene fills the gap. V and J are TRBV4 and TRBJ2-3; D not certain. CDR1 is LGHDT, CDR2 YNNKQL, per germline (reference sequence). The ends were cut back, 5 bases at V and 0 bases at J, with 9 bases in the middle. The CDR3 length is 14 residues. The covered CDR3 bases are TGTGCCAGCAGCCGGAAATATAGTGCAGAAACGCTGTAT. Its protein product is CASSRKYSAETLY. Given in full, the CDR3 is CASSRKYSAETLYF.

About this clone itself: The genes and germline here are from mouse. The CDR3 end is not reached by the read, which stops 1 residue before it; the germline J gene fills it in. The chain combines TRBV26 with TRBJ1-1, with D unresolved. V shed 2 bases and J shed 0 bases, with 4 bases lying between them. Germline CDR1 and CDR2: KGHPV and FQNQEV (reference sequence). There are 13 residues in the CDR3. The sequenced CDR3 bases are TGTGCCAGCAGTCTGACAGCAAACACAGAAGTCTTC. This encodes CASSLTANTEVF. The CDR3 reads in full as CASSLTANTEVFF. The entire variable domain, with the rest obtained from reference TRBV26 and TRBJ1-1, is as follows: NSKVIQTPRYLVKGQGQKAKMRCIPEKGHPVVFWYQQNKNNEFKFLINFQNQEVLQQIDMTEKRFSAECPSNSPCSLEIQSSEAGDSALYLCASSLTANTEVFFGKGTRLTVV.

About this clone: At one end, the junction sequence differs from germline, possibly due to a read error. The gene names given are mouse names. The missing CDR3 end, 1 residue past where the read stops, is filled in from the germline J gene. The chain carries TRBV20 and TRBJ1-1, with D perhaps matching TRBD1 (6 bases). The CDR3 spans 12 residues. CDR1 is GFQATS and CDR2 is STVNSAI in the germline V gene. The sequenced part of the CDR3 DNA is TGTGGTGCTCGGGACACTAACACAGAAGTCTTC. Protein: CGARDTNTEVF. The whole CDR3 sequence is CGARDTNTEVFF.

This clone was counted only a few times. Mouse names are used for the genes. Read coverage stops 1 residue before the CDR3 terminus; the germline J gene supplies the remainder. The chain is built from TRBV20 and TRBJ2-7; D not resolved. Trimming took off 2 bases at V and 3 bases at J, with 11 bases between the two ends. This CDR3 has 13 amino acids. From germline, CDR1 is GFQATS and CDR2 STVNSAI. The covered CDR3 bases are TGTGGTGCTAGGTACCCTCGCAGCTATGAACAGTAC. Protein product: CGARYPRSYEQY. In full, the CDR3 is CGARYPRSYEQYF.

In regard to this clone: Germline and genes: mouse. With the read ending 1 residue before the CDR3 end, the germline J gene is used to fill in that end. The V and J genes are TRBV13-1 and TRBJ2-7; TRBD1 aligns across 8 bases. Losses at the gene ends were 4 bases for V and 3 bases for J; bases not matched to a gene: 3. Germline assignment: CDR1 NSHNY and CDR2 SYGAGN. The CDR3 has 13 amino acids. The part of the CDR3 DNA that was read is TGTGCCAGCAGTAGGACAGGGCTCTATGAACAGTAC. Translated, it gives CASSRTGLYEQY. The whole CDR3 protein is CASSRTGLYEQYF.

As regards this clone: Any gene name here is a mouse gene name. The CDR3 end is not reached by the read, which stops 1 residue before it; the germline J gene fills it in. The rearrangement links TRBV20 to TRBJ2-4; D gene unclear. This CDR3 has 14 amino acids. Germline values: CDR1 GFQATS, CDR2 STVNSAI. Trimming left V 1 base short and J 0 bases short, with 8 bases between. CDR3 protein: CGARVQASQNTLYF. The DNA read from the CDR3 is TGTGGTGCTAGGGTCCAGGCAAGTCAAAACACCTTGTAC.

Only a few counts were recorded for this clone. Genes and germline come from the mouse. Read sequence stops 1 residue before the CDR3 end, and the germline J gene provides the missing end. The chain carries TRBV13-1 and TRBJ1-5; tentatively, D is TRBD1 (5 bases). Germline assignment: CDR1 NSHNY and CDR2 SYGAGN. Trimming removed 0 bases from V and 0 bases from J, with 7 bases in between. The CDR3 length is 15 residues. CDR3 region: CASSDGTSNNQAPLF. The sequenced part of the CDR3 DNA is TGTGCCAGCAGTGATGGGACAAGTAACAACCAGGCTCCGCTT.

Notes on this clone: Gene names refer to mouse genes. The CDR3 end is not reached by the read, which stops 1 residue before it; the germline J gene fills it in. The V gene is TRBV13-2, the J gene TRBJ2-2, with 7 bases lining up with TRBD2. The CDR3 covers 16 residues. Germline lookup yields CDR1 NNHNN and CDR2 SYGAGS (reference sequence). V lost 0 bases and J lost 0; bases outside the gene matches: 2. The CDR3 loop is CASGDGLGANTGQLYF. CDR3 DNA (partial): TGTGCCAGCGGTGATGGGCTGGGGGCAAACACCGGGCAGCTCTAC.

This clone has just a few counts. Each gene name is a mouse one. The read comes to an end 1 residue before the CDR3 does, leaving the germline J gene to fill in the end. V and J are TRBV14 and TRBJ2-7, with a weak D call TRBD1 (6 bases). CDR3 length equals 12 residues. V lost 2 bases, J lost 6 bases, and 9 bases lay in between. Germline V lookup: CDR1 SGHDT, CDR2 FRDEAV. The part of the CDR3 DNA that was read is TGTGCCAGCAGTTTTGCAGGGGTTGAACAGTAC. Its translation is CASSFAGVEQY. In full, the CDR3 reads CASSFAGVEQYF.

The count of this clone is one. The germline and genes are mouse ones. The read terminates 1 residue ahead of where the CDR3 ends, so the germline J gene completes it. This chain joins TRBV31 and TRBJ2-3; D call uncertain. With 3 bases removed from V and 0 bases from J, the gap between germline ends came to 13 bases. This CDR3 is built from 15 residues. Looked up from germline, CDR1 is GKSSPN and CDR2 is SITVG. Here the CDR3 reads CAWSLRGTSAETLYF. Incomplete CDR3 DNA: TGTGCCTGGAGCCTGCGGGGAACTAGTGCAGAAACGCTGTAT.

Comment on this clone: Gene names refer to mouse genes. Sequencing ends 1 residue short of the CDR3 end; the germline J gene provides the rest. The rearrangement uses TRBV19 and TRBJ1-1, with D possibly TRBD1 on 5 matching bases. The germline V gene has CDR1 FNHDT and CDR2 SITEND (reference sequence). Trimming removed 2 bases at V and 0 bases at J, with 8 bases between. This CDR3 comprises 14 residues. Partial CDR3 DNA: TGTGCCAGCAGTATTCCGGGGGCAAACACAGAAGTCTTC. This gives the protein CASSIPGANTEVF. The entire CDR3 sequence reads CASSIPGANTEVFF.

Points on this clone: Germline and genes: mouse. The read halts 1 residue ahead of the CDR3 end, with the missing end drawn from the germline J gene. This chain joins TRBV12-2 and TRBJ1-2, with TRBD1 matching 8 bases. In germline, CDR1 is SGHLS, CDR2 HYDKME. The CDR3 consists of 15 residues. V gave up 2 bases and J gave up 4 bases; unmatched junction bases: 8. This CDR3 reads CASSRWDRRGSDYTF. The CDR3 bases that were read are TGTGCCAGCTCTCGATGGGACAGGAGGGGCTCCGACTACACC. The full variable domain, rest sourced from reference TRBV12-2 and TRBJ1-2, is NSGVVQSPRYIIKGKGERSILKCIPISGHLSVAWYQQTQGQELKFFIQHYDKMERDKGNLPSRFSVQQFDDYHSEMNMSALELEDSAVYFCASSRWDRRGSDYTFGSGTRLLVI.

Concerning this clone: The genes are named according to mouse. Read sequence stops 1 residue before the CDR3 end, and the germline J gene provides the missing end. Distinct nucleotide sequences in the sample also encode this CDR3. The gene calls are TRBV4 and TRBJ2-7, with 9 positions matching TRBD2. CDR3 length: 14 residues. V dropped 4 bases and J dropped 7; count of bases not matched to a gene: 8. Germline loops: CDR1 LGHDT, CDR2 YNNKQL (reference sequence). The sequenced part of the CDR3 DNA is TGTGCCAGCAGCTTGATTGGGGGGGCGGGGGAACAGTAC. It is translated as CASSLIGGAGEQY. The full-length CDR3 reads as CASSLIGGAGEQYF.

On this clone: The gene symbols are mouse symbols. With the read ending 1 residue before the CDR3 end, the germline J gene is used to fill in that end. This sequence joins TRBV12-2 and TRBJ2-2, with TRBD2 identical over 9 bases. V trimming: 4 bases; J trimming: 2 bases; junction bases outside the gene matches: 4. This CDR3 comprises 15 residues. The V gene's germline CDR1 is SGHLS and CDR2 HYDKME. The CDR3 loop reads CASSTDWGNTGQLYF. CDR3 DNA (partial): TGTGCCAGCTCCACCGACTGGGGGAACACCGGGCAGCTCTAC.

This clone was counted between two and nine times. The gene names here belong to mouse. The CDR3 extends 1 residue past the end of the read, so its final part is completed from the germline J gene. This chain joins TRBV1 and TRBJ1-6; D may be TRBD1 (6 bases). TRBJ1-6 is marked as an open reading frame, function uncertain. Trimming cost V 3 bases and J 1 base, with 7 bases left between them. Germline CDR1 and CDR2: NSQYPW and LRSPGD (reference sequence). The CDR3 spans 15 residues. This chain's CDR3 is CTCSAGQSYNSPLYF. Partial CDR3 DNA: TGCACCTGCAGTGCTGGACAGTCCTATAATTCGCCCCTCTAC.

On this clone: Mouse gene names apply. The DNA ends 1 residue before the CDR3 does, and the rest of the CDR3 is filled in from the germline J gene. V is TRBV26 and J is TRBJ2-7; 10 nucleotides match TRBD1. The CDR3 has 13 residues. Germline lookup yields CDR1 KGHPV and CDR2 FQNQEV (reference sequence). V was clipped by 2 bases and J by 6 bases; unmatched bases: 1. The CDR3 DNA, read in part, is TGTGCCAGCAGTCTGGACAGGGGGCTTGAACAGTAC. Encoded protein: CASSLDRGLEQY. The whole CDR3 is CASSLDRGLEQYF.